This TCR beta chain emerged from a study of T cells in Graves' hyperthyroidism and ophthalmopathy. Findings of the study overall: Through a model of 13 V-J features, ophthalmopathy was separated from stable hyperthyroidism. Before onset, ophthalmopathy was predicted by the model a median approximately 6.7 months earlier. Appearing also in blood were most of the thyroid clonotypes expanded above 0.001.

Per germline, CDR1 LNHDA and CDR2 SQIVND (reference sequence). This CDR3 is 15 amino acids long. Between the trimmed V and J ends, which lost 4 bases and 4 bases, there was a span of 16 bases. This clonotype was seen ten or more times. Its antigen is not identified. The CDR3 regions of TCR beta were amplified from RNA transcripts. With the HTBI primer set, the TCR CDR3 went through a first round of RT-PCR. MiXCR, applied by TCRdb to the multiplex PCR reads, yields one record per CDR3 protein. The sample lists 480,000 or so distinct CDR3 sequences, over 45% occurring once. Diagnostic assessment was based on clinical symptoms, serum thyroxine and TRAb, thyroid ultrasound and orbital computed tomography.

The clonotype comes from an adult woman with Graves' disease, either hyperthyroidism or ophthalmopathy (not recorded which). V and J are TRBV19 and TRBJ1-2; D perhaps matches TRBD1 (5 bases). Sequenced input: peripheral blood or thyroid tissue (not recorded which). The CDR3 DNA follows: TGTGCCAGTAGTACACTCTTCTCCGACAGCTATGGCTACACCTTC. Translated, it gives CASSTLFSDSYGYTF.